These 11 T cell receptor beta chains were all obtained from the same sample, sequenced in a study of blood T cell repertoires in COVID-19. Measured with immunoSEQ multiplex PCR; TCRdb has only the in-frame clones, and not every one. Of about 270,000 clones listed, more than 70% are singletons. The source material was PBMCs or T cells enriched from blood (not recorded which). These receptors originate from a woman aged 35 to 49 with acute COVID-19.

This chain joins TRBV7-8 and TRBJ2-5, with 11 bases identical to TRBD2. Germline V gives CDR1 SGHVS, CDR2 FQNEAQ. V was pared by 4 bases and J by 4 bases, with 2 bases of the junction left unmatched. The length of the CDR3 is 14 residues. CDR3 sequence (DNA): TGTGCCAGCAGCTCAGGACTAGCGGGAGAGACCCAGTACTTC. Translated: CASSSGLAGETQYF.

A single count supports this clone. Here the CDR3 DNA reads TGTGCCAGCAGTGAGACCACAGGGCTGACTGAAGCTTTCTTT. Translation gives CASSETTGLTEAFF. The chain joins TRBV28 to TRBJ1-1; possible D gene TRBD1, 6 bases. The CDR3 length is 14 residues. Germline V gene data show CDR1 as MDHEN and CDR2 as SYDVKM. V was pared by 5 bases and J by 5 bases, with 15 bases between.

The chain is built from TRBV7-9 and TRBJ2-7; possibly TRBD1 for D (6 bases). Germline lookup yields CDR1 SEHNR and CDR2 FQNEAQ (reference sequence). The length of the CDR3 is 13 residues. V lost 5 bases and J 2 bases, leaving 10 bases between the germline ends. The CDR3 is CASSPEGAYEQYF. Written as DNA, the CDR3 is TGTGCCAGCAGCCCCGAGGGGGCCTACGAGCAGTACTTC.

The chain recombines TRBV9 with TRBJ1-3, with a possible D match to TRBD1 (5 bases). The CDR3 contains 15 residues. Germline assignment: CDR1 SGDLS and CDR2 YYNGEE. The V end lost 3 bases, the J end lost 1 base, and 11 bases lay between the germline ends. CDR3 sequence (DNA): TGTGCCAGCAGCGCCCTAGGGGCGTCTGGAAACACCATATATTTT. Translation gives CASSALGASGNTIYF.

This clone occurred once. V gene TRBV19 combines with J gene TRBJ2-2; TRBD2 matches 11 bases. This CDR3 has 15 residues. The V gene end was trimmed by 5 bases and the J gene end by 3 bases; junction bases not matched to a gene: 2. Germline V gives CDR1 LNHDA, CDR2 SQIVND (reference sequence). Here the CDR3 reads CASSSLAGDTGELFF. In DNA form, the CDR3 reads TGTGCCAGTAGTTCACTAGCGGGAGACACCGGGGAGCTGTTTTTT.

Only a few counts were recorded for this clone. The rearrangement uses TRBV7-3 and TRBJ2-1; TRBD1 is a possible D gene (6 bases). Germline-derived CDR1 and CDR2 are SGHTA and FQGTGA. The germline V and J ends were trimmed by 1 base and 5 bases, with 9 bases remaining between them. The CDR3 extends over 14 amino acids. The CDR3 is CASSLRGQNNEQFF. As DNA, the CDR3 is TGTGCCAGCAGCTTAAGGGGGCAGAACAATGAGCAGTTCTTC.

V is TRBV7-2 and J is TRBJ1-2; possible D gene TRBD1, 5 bases. The germline V gene encodes CDR1 SGHTA and CDR2 FQGNSA. The ends were cut back, 1 base at V and 5 bases at J, with 14 bases in the middle. The CDR3 totals 15 residues. The CDR3 reads CASSLVFSGVYGYTF. The CDR3, as DNA: TGTGCCAGCAGCTTAGTTTTTTCGGGGGTTTATGGCTACACCTTC.

The genes are TRBV4-3 and TRBJ2-1, with D possibly TRBD2 on 5 matching bases. The germline V gene has CDR1 LGHNA and CDR2 YSLEER. The length of the CDR3 is 17 residues. Trimming pared 4 bases from V and 8 bases from J, leaving 24 bases between. The CDR3 reads CASSRFPLALGEDEQFF. CDR3 DNA sequence: TGCGCCAGCAGCCGATTCCCTCTGGCACTAGGCGAAGATGAGCAGTTCTTC.

CDR3 region: CASGLAGGYVNEQFF. As DNA, the CDR3 is TGTGCTAGTGGTCTAGCGGGAGGGTATGTAAATGAGCAGTTCTTC. The rearrangement uses TRBV12-5 and TRBJ2-1; 12 nucleotides align to TRBD2. The CDR3 has 15 amino acids. Germline V CDR1 and CDR2: LGHNT, FRNRAP. V was clipped by 5 bases and J by 7 bases; unmatched bases: 6.

The chain combines TRBV24-1 with TRBJ2-2; 8 positions match TRBD1. The J segment lost 6 bases and the V segment lost 3 bases, leaving 5 bases of the junction unmatched. The CDR3 spans 15 residues. In germline, CDR1 is KGHDR, CDR2 SFDVKD. Here the CDR3 reads CATSDATGVAGELFF. The CDR3 DNA reads TGTGCCACCAGTGATGCGACAGGGGTGGCCGGGGAGCTGTTTTTT.

This clone was seen more than once but under ten times. V and J are TRBV3-1 (or the pseudogene TRBV3-2) and TRBJ1-2; 7 bases align to TRBD1. CDR1 is LGHDT, CDR2 YNNKEL, per germline (reference sequence). Trimming removed 4 bases from V and 9 bases from J; junction bases left unmatched: 14. CDR3 length: 15 amino acids. The CDR3 nucleotides read TGTGCCAGCAGCCTACAGACAGGGATTGATATGCGCTACACCTTC. Encoded protein: CASSLQTGIDMRYTF.